This T cell receptor (beta chain) came from a study of cytomegalovirus exposure and HLA in healthy donors. Study-wide context: Earlier work reported roughly 120 million unique TCR beta sequences from 170 million or so T cells.

Both 60 Vbeta primers and 13 Jbeta primers went into the PCR. Clones were read by immunoSEQ multiplex PCR, and TCRdb kept only the in-frame ones, dropping some. The repertoire holds under 80,000 clones, around 80% seen once, with 45% to 60% in the top ten. J gave up 10 bases and V 2 bases, and 7 bases lay outside the gene matches. The CDR3 is 15 amino acids. Per the germline V gene, CDR1 is MNHEY and CDR2 is SVGAGI. Study-wide points: From TCR beta sequences, most subjects' HLA-A and HLA-B alleles were reportedly predicted accurately. 87-base-pair reads could not separate some V segments, including TRBV6-2 and TRBV6-3. Earlier results showed most TCR beta V segments being productive about 87% or about 30% of the time.

As concerns this clone: As yet, its antigen is unknown.

The rearrangement joins TRBV6-5 to TRBJ1-6, with 8 bases fitting TRBD1. The receptor comes from a man aged 50-60 years in good health and CMV-seropositive. Specimen: PBMCs. The CDR3 region is CASSYRGQGHSPLHF. DNA for the CDR3: TGTGCCAGCAGTTACCGAGGACAGGGTCACTCACCCCTCCACTTT.